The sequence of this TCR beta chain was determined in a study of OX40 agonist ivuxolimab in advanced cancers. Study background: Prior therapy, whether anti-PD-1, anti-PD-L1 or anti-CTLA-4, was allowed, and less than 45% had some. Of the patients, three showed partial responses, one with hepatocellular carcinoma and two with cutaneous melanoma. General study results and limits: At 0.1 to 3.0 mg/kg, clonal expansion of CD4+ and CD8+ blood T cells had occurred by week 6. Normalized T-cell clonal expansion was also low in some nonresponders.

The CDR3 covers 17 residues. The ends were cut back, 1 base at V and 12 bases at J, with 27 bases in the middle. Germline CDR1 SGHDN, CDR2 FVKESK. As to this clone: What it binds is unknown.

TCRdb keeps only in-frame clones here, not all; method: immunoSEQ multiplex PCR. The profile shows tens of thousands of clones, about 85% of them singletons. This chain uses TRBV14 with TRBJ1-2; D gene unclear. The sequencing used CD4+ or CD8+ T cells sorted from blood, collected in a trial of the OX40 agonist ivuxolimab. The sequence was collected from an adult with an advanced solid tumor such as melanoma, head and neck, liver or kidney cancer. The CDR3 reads CASSQGAQAWVRNPNTF. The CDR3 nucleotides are TGTGCCAGCAGCCAAGGAGCCCAAGCGTGGGTACGCAACCCAAACACCTTC. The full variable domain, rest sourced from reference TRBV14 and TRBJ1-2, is EAGVTQFPSHSVIEKGQTVTLRCDPISGHDNLYWYRRVMGKEIKFLLHFVKESKQDESGMPNNRFLAERTGGTYSTLKVQPAELEDSGVYFCASSQGAQAWVRNPNTFGSGTRLTVV.